The entry below describes one T cell receptor beta chain. The CDR3 loop spans 16 amino acids. Losses at the gene ends were 6 bases for V and 7 bases for J; bases not matched to a gene: 11. From germline, CDR1 is MNHEY and CDR2 SMNVEV (reference sequence). This sample stems from a study of T cell responses to AZD1222 COVID-19 vaccine. Assay used: immunoSEQ multiplex PCR; TCRdb lists only in-frame clones, some missing. Of approximately 140,000 clones listed, roughly 90% were seen once; the top ten hold approximately 3.4%. The chain uses TRBV27 and TRBJ1-6; 8 bases align to TRBD1. The sample was peripheral blood, taken 28 days after the second AZD1222 dose. The TCR comes from an adult who received the AZD1222 COVID-19 vaccine. The CDR3 reads CASSNRAGQVNSPLHF. The DNA for the CDR3 is TGTGCCAGCAGCAATCGGGCGGGACAGGTAAATTCACCCCTCCACTTT.